These 21 T cell receptor beta chains came from one sample sequenced in a study of OX40 agonist ivuxolimab in advanced cancers. Sequencing used immunoSEQ multiplex PCR; TCRdb keeps in-frame clones, though not all of them. The table records about 20,000 clones, over 60% of them present only once. The specimen was CD4+ or CD8+ T cells sorted from blood, collected in a trial of the OX40 agonist ivuxolimab. The receptors were gathered from an adult with an advanced solid tumor such as melanoma, head and neck, liver or kidney cancer.

V usage is TRBV7-3 and J usage is TRBJ2-1; a possible D gene is TRBD1 (6 bases). The CDR3 extends over 17 amino acids. V was trimmed by 5 bases and J by 7 bases, leaving 24 bases between them. The germline V gene has CDR1 SGHTA and CDR2 FQGTGA. CDR3 sequence: CASSPPGVTGPLNEQFF. CDR3 sequence (DNA): TGTGCCAGCAGCCCCCCGGGCGTGACAGGTCCTTTGAATGAGCAGTTCTTC.

V and J are TRBV7-9 and TRBJ1-5; TRBD1 aligns across 9 bases. The germline V gene encodes CDR1 SEHNR and CDR2 FQNEAQ (reference sequence). The CDR3 has 16 amino acids. J lost 4 bases, V lost 3 bases, and 7 bases had no gene match. The CDR3 is CASSLSRTGANQPQHF. CDR3 coding DNA: TGTGCCAGCAGCTTGAGCCGGACAGGGGCGAATCAGCCCCAGCATTTT.

This chain uses TRBV6-1 with TRBJ2-7; a possible D gene is TRBD2 (6 bases). Germline CDR1 reads MNHNS; CDR2 reads SASEGT. Between the trimmed V and J ends, which lost 0 bases and 4 bases, there was a span of 13 bases. This CDR3 is built from 15 residues. The CDR3: CASSEARGLLYEQYF. CDR3 DNA sequence: TGTGCCAGCAGTGAAGCCCGGGGACTTTTATACGAGCAGTACTTC.

The chain is built from TRBV2 and TRBJ1-2; D gene ambiguous. V dropped 1 base and J dropped 2 bases, with 8 bases sitting between them. The germline V gene encodes CDR1 SNHLY and CDR2 FYNNEI. The CDR3 spans 14 residues. CDR3 loop: CASSEVRSNYGYTF. DNA for the CDR3: TGTGCCAGCAGTGAAGTCCGATCAAACTATGGCTACACCTTC.

This clone was picked up one time. The J gene is TRBJ2-2, the V gene TRBV30; maybe TRBD1 (5 bases). The CDR3 covers 17 residues. Trimming pared 3 bases from V and 4 bases from J, leaving 21 bases between. The V gene's germline CDR1 is GTSNPN and CDR2 SVGIG (reference sequence). In DNA, the CDR3 is TGTGCCTGGAGCCTAACCGGCGCAGGGTGGGGCACCGGGGAGCTGTTTTTT. Protein: CAWSLTGAGWGTGELFF.

Written as DNA, the CDR3 is TGTGCCAGCAGCTTATCGGCCATTACTAGCACAGATACGCAGTATTTT. Residues: CASSLSAITSTDTQYF. The rearrangement joins TRBV11-2 to TRBJ2-3; D is ambiguous. The germline V gene has CDR1 SGHAT and CDR2 FQNNGV. Trimming cost V 2 bases and J 0 bases, with 12 bases left between them. The CDR3 totals 16 residues.

V and J are TRBV7-9 and TRBJ1-2; D may be TRBD1 (5 bases). Trimming removed 1 base at V and 3 bases at J, with 9 bases between. The CDR3 length is 14 residues. Germline V gene data show CDR1 as SEHNR and CDR2 as FQNEAQ (reference sequence). CDR3 coding DNA: TGTGCCAGCAGCTTAGGGGCAGGGTACTATGGCTACACCTTC. Translating it yields CASSLGAGYYGYTF.

There are a few counts of this clone. The chain employs TRBV18 and TRBJ2-7, with D unresolved. Trimming took 3 bases from V and 4 from J, leaving 10 bases between them. This CDR3 spans 13 amino acids. Germline loops: CDR1 KGHSH, CDR2 LQKENI. This chain's CDR3 is CASSPAGKYEQYF. The CDR3, as DNA: TGTGCCAGCTCACCGGCTGGGAAATACGAGCAGTACTTC.

The rearrangement uses TRBV30 and TRBJ2-7; 10 bases are shared with TRBD1. CDR3 length equals 14 residues. Germline trimming cut 5 bases from V and 7 bases from J; bases unmatched to any gene: 11. Germline loops: CDR1 GTSNPN, CDR2 SVGIG (reference sequence). Here the CDR3 DNA reads TGTGCCTGGGACCACGGGACAGGGGTCGTTGAGCAGTACTTC. Translating gives CAWDHGTGVVEQYF.

The chain has TRBV11-3 and TRBJ2-1; D may be TRBD1 (6 bases). Germline V gene lookup returns CDR1 SGHNT and CDR2 YENEEA. The CDR3 is 16 amino acids. V lost 5 bases, J lost 3 bases, and 17 bases lay in between. The CDR3 loop is CASSQISRDNYNEQFF. The CDR3 DNA is TGTGCCAGCAGCCAGATTTCCCGGGACAACTACAATGAGCAGTTCTTC.

The chain links TRBV5-8 to TRBJ2-1; D is perhaps TRBD1 (6 bases). This CDR3 has 14 residues. Trimming stripped 4 bases from V and 7 bases from J, with 15 bases between. Germline loops: CDR1 SGHTS, CDR2 YDEGEE. The DNA for the CDR3 is TGTGCCAGCAGCCCGGGACACAAAGGGAATGAGCAGTTCTTC. This encodes CASSPGHKGNEQFF.

V is TRBV19 and J is TRBJ1-1; D is uncertain. From germline, CDR1 is LNHDA and CDR2 SQIVND (reference sequence). With 5 bases removed from V and 1 base from J, the gap between germline ends came to 8 bases. The CDR3 is made up of 13 amino acids. CDR3 sequence (DNA): TGTGCCAGTAGTTGGGCTACGAACACTGAAGCTTTCTTT. Residues: CASSWATNTEAFF.

In its sample, this clone is medium-sized. The rearrangement joins TRBV6-4 to TRBJ2-3, with D perhaps TRBD1 (6 bases). The germline V and J ends were trimmed by 6 bases and 8 bases, with 15 bases remaining between them. This CDR3 comprises 13 residues. Germline lookup yields CDR1 MRHNA and CDR2 SNTAGT. CDR3 sequence reads: CASSGTLDATQYF. CDR3 nucleotide sequence: TGTGCCAGCAGCGGGACACTGGACGCTACGCAGTATTTT.

V and J are TRBV29-1 and TRBJ2-3; D gene uncertain. Germline CDR1 SQVTM, CDR2 ANQGSEA. V shed 3 bases and J shed 2 bases, with 15 bases lying between them. The CDR3 is 15 amino acids. The DNA for the CDR3 is TGCAGCGTTGACCGCCAAGACGAGGTCACAGATACGCAGTATTTT. Protein sequence: CSVDRQDEVTDTQYF.

The V call is TRBV9, the J call TRBJ2-7, with D perhaps matching TRBD2 (6 bases). Between the trimmed V and J ends, which lost 0 bases and 2 bases, there was a span of 12 bases. Germline V gene data show CDR1 as SGDLS and CDR2 as YYNGEE. CDR3 size: 15 residues. In DNA form, the CDR3 reads TGTGCCAGCAGCGTAGATGGCGGGGAGCCCTACGAGCAGTACTTC. Amino acids: CASSVDGGEPYEQYF.

CDR3 loop: CASSIGVEQFF. The CDR3 bases are TGTGCCAGTAGTATCGGAGTCGAGCAGTTCTTC. The chain combines TRBV19 with TRBJ2-1, with unresolved D. The CDR3 is 11 amino acids. CDR1 is LNHDA and CDR2 is SQIVND in the germline V gene (reference sequence). V lost 3 bases to trimming and J lost 10 bases, with 7 bases between them.

This clone was counted only a few times. This chain connects TRBV14 to TRBJ1-2; TRBD1 matches 9 bases. V dropped 4 bases and J dropped 7; count of bases not matched to a gene: 7. The V gene's germline CDR1 is SGHDN and CDR2 FVKESK. The CDR3 loop spans 14 amino acids. The CDR3 loop reads CASSPRDRAPGYTF. The CDR3 DNA reads TGTGCCAGCAGCCCCCGGGACAGGGCTCCTGGCTACACCTTC.

This chain links TRBV5-6 with TRBJ2-5; 8 bases match TRBD2. Germline loops: CDR1 SGHDT, CDR2 YYEEEE. J was trimmed by 5 bases and V by 2 bases; bases with no gene match: 8. This CDR3 has 15 amino acids. CDR3 sequence reads: CASSFIGGGNETQYF. CDR3 coding DNA: TGTGCCAGCAGCTTTATTGGCGGGGGGAATGAGACCCAGTACTTC. Based on the CDR3 plus reference TRBV5-6 and TRBJ2-5, the full variable domain is DAGVTQSPTHLIKTRGQQVTLRCSPKSGHDTVSWYQQALGQGPQFIFQYYEEEERQRGNFPDRFSGHQFPNYSSELNVNALLLGDSALYLCASSFIGGGNETQYFGPGTRLLVL.

J is TRBJ2-3 and V is TRBV7-9; 7 nucleotides agree with TRBD1. The CDR3 is 16 residues long. Germline values: CDR1 SEHNR, CDR2 FQNEAQ (reference sequence). Trimming took 5 bases from V and 2 from J; bases not matched to a gene: 10. As DNA, the CDR3 is TGTGCCAGCAGCGATCCCGACAGGGTCCTCACAGATACGCAGTATTTT. Its translation: CASSDPDRVLTDTQYF.

The chain couples TRBV6-5 to TRBJ2-3; D might be TRBD2 (7 bases). Trimming took 3 bases from V and 7 from J, leaving 14 bases between them. The CDR3 is 14 residues long. From germline, CDR1 is MNHEY and CDR2 SVGAGI. Written as DNA, the CDR3 is TGTGCCAGCAGTTATAGGGGGGGGGCCCATACGCAGTATTTT. Amino acid sequence: CASSYRGGAHTQYF.

The V gene is TRBV7-3, the J gene TRBJ2-3, with TRBD2 matching over 11 bases. V was pared by 5 bases and J by 5 bases, with 6 bases of the junction left unmatched. The CDR3 totals 15 residues. Germline V gives CDR1 SGHTA, CDR2 FQGTGA. The CDR3 DNA sequence: TGTGCCAGCAGCCCCGGGACTAGCGGAAAAGATACGCAGTATTTT. Its protein product is CASSPGTSGKDTQYF.